This T cell receptor (beta chain) was captured in a study of blood T cells in healthy people across ages. A sample-barcoded 5' primer and a J-beta primer mix were used in a second PCR of roughly 7 to 11 cycles. A template-switch adaptor with 12 random nucleotides tagged each cDNA molecule. CDR3-containing paired-end reads numbered at least 2.5 million in each sample. TCRdb fed the 5' RACE reads into MiXCR, producing one record per CDR3 protein. Of roughly 730,000 distinct CDR3 sequences listed, 56% were seen once; the top ten hold 25% to 30%. The length of the CDR3 is 15 residues. V was pared by 10 bases and J by 0 bases, with 17 bases between. Germline V gene data show CDR1 as SNHLY and CDR2 as FYNNEI.

The source is a man aged 35 to 55 in good health. The sample was blood. The chain recombines TRBV2 with TRBJ2-3; perhaps TRBD2 as D (5 bases). CDR3 sequence: CATNSGLASTDTQYF. CDR3 nucleotides: TGTGCCACCAACAGCGGACTTGCTAGCACAGATACGCAGTATTTT.